This T cell receptor (beta chain) was sequenced for a study of cytomegalovirus exposure and HLA in healthy donors. V was pared by 3 bases and J by 6 bases, with 3 bases of the junction left unmatched. Looked up from germline, CDR1 is SGHRS and CDR2 is YFSETQ. This CDR3 comprises 13 residues. With regard to this clone: The antigen is not known.

Use of 60 Vbeta and 13 Jbeta primers characterized the PCR. Some clones are missing from TCRdb's copy, which holds only in-frame ones; the method was immunoSEQ multiplex PCR. The sample lists approximately 120,000 clones, around 74% occurring once. Notes on the study in general: Per a prior analysis, the majority of TCR beta V segments were productive roughly 87% or roughly 30% of the time.

This clonotype was sampled from a woman between 50 and 59 years old in good health and CMV-seropositive. The chain uses TRBV5-1 and TRBJ1-5; 7 positions agree with TRBD1. Sequenced input: PBMCs. The CDR3, as DNA: TGCGCCAGCAGCTCAGAGGGGGCTCAGCCCCAGCATTTT. Residues: CASSSEGAQPQHF.